The 32 T cell receptor beta chains reported below all come from one sample, sequenced in a study of T cells in Graves' hyperthyroidism and ophthalmopathy. The TCR beta CDR3 regions underwent amplification using RNA transcripts as the source. Researchers ran a first-round RT-PCR on the TCR CDR3 using the HTBI primer set. TCRdb independently ran MiXCR on the multiplex PCR reads; one entry per CDR3 protein. The sample contains approximately 690,000 distinct CDR3 sequences, about 20% of which appear only once. The sample comprised blood. The receptors originated from a man in his thirties or forties with Graves' ophthalmopathy.

V and J are TRBV5-4 and TRBJ2-1; 7 bases map to TRBD2. Trimming took 9 bases from V and 1 from J; bases not matched to a gene: 10. Germline V gene sequence: CDR1 SGHNT, CDR2 YYREEE (reference sequence). CDR3 length equals 15 residues. The CDR3 sequence: CATYRGGGSYNEQFF. The CDR3 DNA is TGTGCCACCTACCGCGGGGGAGGGTCCTACAATGAGCAGTTCTTC.

This clonotype has ten or more counts. Its ends do not fully match the called genes, so a read error is possible. J is TRBJ2-2 and V is TRBV30; perhaps D is TRBD1 or TRBD2 (6 bases each). This CDR3 spans 13 amino acids. Germline loops: CDR1 GTSNPN, CDR2 SVGIG (reference sequence). The CDR3 loop reads CGWGATNTGELFF. The DNA for the CDR3 is TGTGGCTGGGGGGCTACGAACACCGGGGAGCTGTTTTTT.

The chain has TRBV16 and TRBJ1-1, with 11 nucleotides matching TRBD1. Per germline, CDR1 KGHSY and CDR2 FQNENV. The CDR3 covers 15 residues. The trim removed 3 bases at V and 10 bases at J, leaving 10 bases unmatched. CDR3 DNA: TGTGCCAGCAGCCAGTACACGGGACAGGGGGTAAGAGCTTTCTTT. Amino acid sequence: CASSQYTGQGVRAFF.

This clonotype has ten or more counts. DNA for the CDR3: TGCGCCAGCAGCCGACAGGCCGACTCCTACAATGAGCAGTTCTTC. This sequence encodes CASSRQADSYNEQFF. The chain combines TRBV5-1 with TRBJ2-1; possible D gene TRBD1, 6 bases. Germline-derived CDR1 and CDR2 are SGHRS and YFSETQ. With 4 bases removed from V and 0 bases from J, the gap between germline ends came to 11 bases. The CDR3 loop spans 15 amino acids. Full variable domain (rest looked up from reference TRBV5-1 and TRBJ2-1): KAGVTQTPRYLIKTRGQQVTLSCSPISGHRSVSWYQQTPGQGLQFLFEYFSETQRNKGNFPGRFSGRQFSNSRSEMNVSTLELGDSALYLCASSRQADSYNEQFFGPGTRLTVL.

This clonotype was detected only a few times. The rearrangement joins TRBV30 to TRBJ2-2, with D tentatively TRBD1 or TRBD2 (6 bases each). V lost 3 bases and J lost 0, with 11 bases in between. The CDR3 spans 15 residues. Germline CDR1 reads GTSNPN; CDR2 reads SVGIG (reference sequence). The CDR3 loop reads CAWRGGPTNTGELFF. The CDR3 DNA is TGTGCCTGGAGGGGGGGCCCCACGAACACCGGGGAGCTGTTTTTT.

The chain has TRBV24-1 and TRBJ2-1, with 7 bases that match TRBD2. Germline-derived CDR1 and CDR2 are KGHDR and SFDVKD. Unmatched junction bases numbered 10, after V lost 4 bases and J lost 5 bases. The CDR3 is 16 amino acids. DNA for the CDR3: TGTGCCACCAGTGAAGTACTTGGACTAGGCGACAATGAGCAGTTCTTC. It codes for CATSEVLGLGDNEQFF.

The DNA of the CDR3 is TGTGCCAGCAGCCGATGGGGACAGGGGGCGCGGGCTTTCTTT. The encoded protein is CASSRWGQGARAFF. The V call is TRBV28, the J call TRBJ1-1; 12 bases map to TRBD1. V was pared by 6 bases and J by 11 bases, with 10 bases of the junction left unmatched. Germline V gene lookup returns CDR1 MDHEN and CDR2 SYDVKM. CDR3 length: 14 amino acids.

This clonotype was recorded many times. The J gene is TRBJ2-5, the V gene TRBV12-3 or TRBV12-4, with D perhaps assigned TRBD1 or TRBD2 (5 bases each). The ends were cut back, 5 bases at V and 3 bases at J, with 10 bases in the middle. CDR3 length: 13 residues. CDR3 sequence (DNA): TGTGCCAGCAGTGGGACGGAAGAAGAGACCCAGTACTTC. Its protein product is CASSGTEEETQYF.

The gene calls are TRBV29-1 and TRBJ1-1, with D possibly TRBD1 on 5 matching bases. CDR1 and CDR2 from the germline V gene are SQVTM and ANQGSEA. This CDR3 contains 15 residues. Trimming cost V 6 bases and J 4 bases, with 21 bases left between them. Written as DNA, the CDR3 is TGCAGCGTCGAAACACGACAGAACATGAGCACTGAAGCTTTCTTT. Residues: CSVETRQNMSTEAFF.

The gene calls are TRBV12-3 or TRBV12-4 and TRBJ2-2, with a weak D call TRBD2 (6 bases). Trimming removed 3 bases from V and 3 bases from J, with 20 bases in between. The CDR3 is 18 amino acids. This CDR3 reads CASSFLGGADRDTGELFF. The CDR3 DNA reads TGTGCCAGCAGTTTTTTAGGAGGGGCAGATCGGGACACCGGGGAGCTGTTTTTT.

This clonotype was counted at least ten times. The rearrangement links TRBV11-2 to TRBJ1-3; TRBD1 matches 7 bases. CDR1 SGHAT and CDR2 FQNNGV come from the germline V gene. This CDR3 spans 14 amino acids. J lost 0 bases, V lost 7 bases, and 3 bases had no gene match. The CDR3: CASTPGGSGNTIYF. The CDR3 bases are TGTGCCAGCACCCCAGGGGGCTCTGGAAACACCATATATTTT.

This clonotype was recorded a few times. The V and J genes are TRBV7-8 and TRBJ1-4, with no clear D. Germline CDR1 is SGHVS and CDR2 is FQNEAQ. The CDR3 spans 16 residues. Trimming shortened V by 5 bases and J by 5 bases, and 18 bases separated the two germline ends. This CDR3 reads CASSRNRAARNEKLFF. The CDR3 DNA follows: TGTGCCAGCAGCCGGAACCGGGCGGCGAGGAATGAAAAACTGTTTTTT. Full variable domain (rest looked up from reference TRBV7-8 and TRBJ1-4): GAGVSQSPRYKVAKRGQDVALRCDPISGHVSLFWYQQALGQGPEFLTYFQNEAQLDKSGLPSDRFFAERPEGSVSTLKIQRTQQEDSAVYLCASSRNRAARNEKLFFGSGTQLSVL.

The rearrangement links TRBV7-8 to TRBJ1-2, with 12 bases aligning to TRBD1. CDR1 SGHVS and CDR2 FQNEAQ come from the germline V gene. The CDR3 has 15 residues. The V segment lost 5 bases and the J segment 4 bases; nucleotides outside the gene matches: 5. The CDR3 loop reads CASSRGTGGIYGYTF. CDR3 DNA sequence: TGTGCCAGCAGCAGAGGGACAGGGGGCATCTATGGCTACACCTTC.

This clonotype was recorded a few times. The chain carries TRBV5-6 and TRBJ2-1; TRBD2 aligns across 9 bases. The length of the CDR3 is 15 residues. Germline loops: CDR1 SGHDT, CDR2 YYEEEE. Losses at the gene ends were 5 bases for V and 6 bases for J; bases not matched to a gene: 9. Here the CDR3 reads CASRSIAGDGNEQFF. DNA for the CDR3: TGTGCCAGCAGATCCATAGCGGGAGATGGCAATGAGCAGTTCTTC.

V gene TRBV29-1 combines with J gene TRBJ2-7; 7 nucleotides line up with TRBD1. The CDR3 consists of 14 residues. V lost 4 bases to trimming and J lost 0 bases; unmatched junction nucleotides: 6. Germline V gene sequence: CDR1 SQVTM, CDR2 ANQGSEA. The CDR3 DNA reads as TGCAGCGTTGTTTCACAGGGGAGCTCCTACGAGCAGTACTTC. This gives the protein CSVVSQGSSYEQYF.

This clonotype has at least ten counts. The chain uses TRBV2 and TRBJ1-4; D ambiguous. The CDR3 runs 16 residues. V shed 2 bases and J shed 3 bases, with 13 bases lying between them. Germline loops: CDR1 SNHLY, CDR2 FYNNEI. CDR3 DNA sequence: TGTGCCAGCAGTGAACCCCTCCCCGCCCCTAATGAAAAACTGTTTTTT. This translates into CASSEPLPAPNEKLFF.

V is TRBV28 and J is TRBJ2-3; 13 positions agree with TRBD2. Trimming cost V 3 bases and J 2 bases; bases outside gene matches: 5. Germline V CDR1 and CDR2: MDHEN, SYDVKM. CDR3 size: 17 residues. CDR3 sequence: CASSFAGLAGNTDTQYF. The CDR3 bases are TGTGCCAGCAGTTTTGCGGGACTAGCGGGGAACACAGATACGCAGTATTTT.

The chain combines TRBV7-2 with TRBJ2-7, with D perhaps TRBD2 (6 bases). Germline CDR1 is SGHTA and CDR2 is FQGNSA. There are 16 residues in the CDR3. Trimming took off 5 bases at V and 2 bases at J, with 19 bases between the two ends. This CDR3 reads CASSPRTKVVPYEQYF. The CDR3, as DNA: TGTGCCAGCAGCCCGCGGACTAAGGTGGTCCCCTACGAGCAGTACTTC.

This chain joins TRBV6-2 or TRBV6-3 and TRBJ2-4; D is possibly TRBD1 (8 bases). The CDR3 has 17 residues. Between the trimmed V and J ends, which lost 3 bases and 2 bases, there was a span of 17 bases. Germline V gene sequence: CDR1 MNHEY, CDR2 SVGEGT. The CDR3 is CASSYEQGGTPKNIQYF. CDR3 DNA: TGTGCCAGCAGTTATGAACAGGGGGGGACCCCCAAAAACATTCAGTACTTC.

V is TRBV5-1 and J is TRBJ1-1; TRBD1 matches at 8 bases. Trimming removed 3 bases from V and 7 bases from J; junction bases left unmatched: 2. Germline CDR1 and CDR2: SGHRS and YFSETQ. The CDR3 totals 12 residues. The CDR3 is CASSYGQGEAFF. The CDR3 nucleotides are TGCGCCAGCAGCTACGGACAGGGTGAAGCTTTCTTT. Based on the CDR3 plus reference TRBV5-1 and TRBJ1-1, the full variable domain is KAGVTQTPRYLIKTRGQQVTLSCSPISGHRSVSWYQQTPGQGLQFLFEYFSETQRNKGNFPGRFSGRQFSNSRSEMNVSTLELGDSALYLCASSYGQGEAFFGQGTRLTVV.

This clonotype was seen at least ten times. V gene TRBV24-1 combines with J gene TRBJ2-3; 8 bases are shared with TRBD1. This CDR3 contains 15 residues. V dropped 4 bases and J dropped 3; count of bases not matched to a gene: 5. Per germline, CDR1 KGHDR and CDR2 SFDVKD. DNA for the CDR3: TGTGCCACCAGTGAAAGGACAGGGTCTACAGATACGCAGTATTTT. This sequence encodes CATSERTGSTDTQYF.

Only a few counts were recorded for this clonotype. The chain has TRBV20-1 and TRBJ2-3; 11 positions agree with TRBD2. CDR3 length equals 15 residues. The V segment lost 6 bases and the J segment 5 bases; nucleotides outside the gene matches: 10. Germline CDR1 reads DFQATT; CDR2 reads SNEGSKA (reference sequence). The CDR3 nucleotides are TGCAGTGCCCGCCCCACTAGCGGGAGAAGAGATACGCAGTATTTT. Translation gives CSARPTSGRRDTQYF.

This clonotype occurred many times. V usage is TRBV6-6 and J usage is TRBJ1-5, with D perhaps matching TRBD1 (5 bases). From germline, CDR1 is MNHNY and CDR2 SVGAGI (reference sequence). V shed 2 bases and J shed 7 bases, with 12 bases lying between them. The CDR3 contains 14 residues. The CDR3 here is CASSYRRGGQPQHF. The CDR3 nucleotides are TGTGCCAGCAGTTACCGGAGGGGCGGGCAGCCCCAGCATTTT.

The CDR3 sequence is CASSSSKGAGSYEQYF. CDR3 in DNA: TGTGCCAGCAGCTCCTCTAAGGGGGCAGGCTCCTACGAGCAGTACTTC. The rearrangement uses TRBV11-2 and TRBJ2-7; 7 nucleotides align to TRBD1. Germline CDR1 and CDR2: SGHAT and FQNNGV. The CDR3 is made up of 16 amino acids. Trimming cost V 4 bases and J 0 bases; bases outside gene matches: 9.

This clonotype was counted between two and nine times. The genes are TRBV20-1 and TRBJ2-7, with D perhaps TRBD1 (5 bases). The CDR3 has 12 amino acids. The germline V gene has CDR1 DFQATT and CDR2 SNEGSKA (reference sequence). V was cut by 1 base and J by 2 bases, with 6 bases left in between. Written as DNA, the CDR3 is TGCAGTGCTAGAGTACAGGCCTACGAGCAGTACTTC. Amino acids: CSARVQAYEQYF.

Points on this clonotype: The junction departs from germline at one end; a sequencing error may be responsible. The chain combines TRBV28 with TRBJ2-7; D gene uncertain. This CDR3 spans 11 amino acids. CDR1 is MDHEN and CDR2 is SYDVKM in the germline V gene. CDR3 in amino acids: CASTSSYGQYF. The CDR3 DNA reads as TGTGCCAGCACCTCGTCCTACGGGCAGTACTTC.

This clonotype appeared a few times. V usage is TRBV3-1 and J usage is TRBJ2-7; D possibly corresponds to TRBD2 (6 bases). Germline V CDR1 and CDR2: LGHDT, YNNKEL (reference sequence). CDR3 length: 15 amino acids. With 0 bases removed from V and 3 bases from J, the gap between germline ends came to 12 bases. The CDR3 region is CASSQDWSSGYEQYF. CDR3 nucleotides: TGTGCCAGCAGCCAAGATTGGAGTAGCGGCTACGAGCAGTACTTC.

This clonotype was recorded many times. The chain joins TRBV6-1 to TRBJ1-2, with D maybe TRBD1 (6 bases). Germline V lookup: CDR1 MNHNS, CDR2 SASEGT. This CDR3 comprises 13 residues. Trimming stripped 6 bases from V and 5 bases from J, with 13 bases between. As DNA, the CDR3 is TGTGCCAGCAGGGACGACAGGAGGTATGGCTACACCTTC. This translates into CASRDDRRYGYTF.

This clonotype was counted at least ten times. This rearrangement joins TRBV12-3 or TRBV12-4 to TRBJ1-6; D call uncertain. Deletions cut 4 bases from V and 6 bases from J, with 10 bases between. CDR3 size: 14 residues. The CDR3 loop is CASSSVEGNSPLHF. The CDR3 DNA is TGTGCCAGCAGTTCTGTGGAGGGTAATTCACCCCTCCACTTT.

In its sample, this clonotype was seen many times. In nucleotides, the CDR3 is TGTGCCATCAGGCATAGGTCATCCTACGAGCAGTACTTC. This sequence encodes CAIRHRSSYEQYF. The chain uses TRBV10-3 and TRBJ2-7; D gene uncertain. The V gene's germline CDR1 is ENHRY and CDR2 SYGVKD. The CDR3 consists of 13 residues. The germline V and J ends were trimmed by 6 bases and 1 base, with 10 bases remaining between them.

The CDR3 nucleotides read TGCAGTGCTAGAGATGAGCGGGGCCAAGAGACCCAGTACTTC. This gives the protein CSARDERGQETQYF. The chain carries TRBV20-1 and TRBJ2-5, with 7 bases fitting TRBD2. The CDR3 is 14 residues long. J was trimmed by 1 base and V by 0 bases; bases with no gene match: 2. From germline, CDR1 is DFQATT and CDR2 SNEGSKA (reference sequence).

This clonotype was observed a handful of times. The V gene is TRBV24-1, the J gene TRBJ1-1; possible D gene TRBD1, 5 bases. Germline loops: CDR1 KGHDR, CDR2 SFDVKD. CDR3 length: 17 amino acids. V was clipped by 0 bases and J by 6 bases, with 19 bases between them. Here the CDR3 reads CATSDLLLGGFWPEAFF. The CDR3 DNA reads as TGTGCCACCAGTGATTTGCTTTTGGGGGGTTTTTGGCCTGAAGCTTTCTTT.